These T cell receptor beta chains were read from a single sample in a study of blood T cell repertoires in COVID-19. Profiled with immunoSEQ multiplex PCR; TCRdb holds only in-frame clones, not every one. The sample holds a few hundred thousand clones; approximately 90% are singletons and the top ten take more than 10%. The sample comprised peripheral blood. These receptors were taken from a woman aged 18-35 years who had recovered from COVID-19. Each CDR3 is given with its conserved first and last residue. Each record gives: D gene, clone size, V gene, J gene, CDR3 protein, CDR3 DNA. A D gene is named only where the DNA matches it firmly. Where a row states a size, it is once, few, many or the class of an expanded clone; other rows omit it.

D gene: .; clone size: .; V gene: TRBV3-1/TRBV3-2; J gene: TRBJ1-2; CDR3 protein: CASSRPRVKEKRYTF; CDR3 DNA: TGTGCCAGCAGCCGTCCACGGGTGAAAGAGAAGCGCTACACCTTC
D gene: .; clone size: .; V gene: TRBV1; J gene: TRBJ2-5; CDR3 protein: CTSRPRLGHQETQYF; CDR3 DNA: TGCACCAGCAGACCTCGACTAGGACACCAAGAGACCCAGTACTTC
D gene: .; clone size: .; V gene: TRBV12-3/TRBV12-4; J gene: TRBJ1-5; CDR3 protein: CASRTGGGQPQHF; CDR3 DNA: TGTGCCAGCAGGACCGGAGGTGGTCAGCCCCAGCATTTT
D gene: .; clone size: .; V gene: TRBV14; J gene: TRBJ2-5; CDR3 protein: CASSQARETQYF; CDR3 DNA: TGTGCCAGCAGCCAAGCGAGGGAGACCCAGTACTTC
D gene: .; clone size: .; V gene: TRBV19; J gene: TRBJ1-2; CDR3 protein: CASSMAGTYGYTF; CDR3 DNA: TGTGCCAGTAGTATGGCAGGGACTTATGGCTACACCTTC
D gene: .; clone size: few; V gene: TRBV30; J gene: TRBJ1-5; CDR3 protein: CAWSVQGYGNQPQHF; CDR3 DNA: TGTGCCTGGAGTGTACAGGGTTACGGCAATCAGCCCCAGCATTTT
D gene: TRBD2; clone size: once; V gene: TRBV7-2; J gene: TRBJ2-1; CDR3 protein: CASSLALAGNNEQFF; CDR3 DNA: TGTGCCAGCAGCTTAGCCCTAGCGGGAAACAATGAGCAGTTCTTC
D gene: TRBD1; clone size: .; V gene: TRBV7-2; J gene: TRBJ1-3; CDR3 protein: CASSSLGTGSGNTIYF; CDR3 DNA: TGTGCCAGCAGCTCTCTCGGGACAGGGAGTGGAAACACCATATATTTT
D gene: .; clone size: .; V gene: TRBV6-2/TRBV6-3; J gene: TRBJ2-7; CDR3 protein: CASSYRQGNEQYF; CDR3 DNA: TGTGCCAGCAGTTACCGGCAGGGGAACGAGCAGTACTTC
D gene: .; clone size: .; V gene: TRBV4-1; J gene: TRBJ2-2; CDR3 protein: CASSQELNTGELFF; CDR3 DNA: TGCGCCAGCAGCCAAGAACTAAACACCGGGGAGCTGTTTTTT
D gene: .; clone size: few; V gene: TRBV20-1; J gene: TRBJ2-1; CDR3 protein: CSASFRAYNEQFF; CDR3 DNA: TGCAGTGCTAGTTTCAGAGCGTACAATGAGCAGTTCTTC
D gene: TRBD1; clone size: .; V gene: TRBV29-1; J gene: TRBJ1-1; CDR3 protein: CSVEGGQVNTEAFF; CDR3 DNA: TGCAGCGTTGAAGGGGGACAGGTGAACACTGAAGCTTTCTTT
D gene: .; clone size: once; V gene: TRBV25-1; J gene: TRBJ2-2; CDR3 protein: CASSEWEDGELFF; CDR3 DNA: TGTGCCAGCAGTGAATGGGAGGACGGGGAGCTGTTTTTT
D gene: .; clone size: .; V gene: TRBV30; J gene: TRBJ2-1; CDR3 protein: CAWIEGGHEQFF; CDR3 DNA: TGTGCCTGGATTGAAGGGGGACATGAGCAGTTCTTC
D gene: .; clone size: .; V gene: TRBV15; J gene: TRBJ2-7; CDR3 protein: CATSSGTSTYEQYF; CDR3 DNA: TGTGCCACCAGCTCCGGGACATCCACCTACGAGCAGTACTTC
D gene: .; clone size: .; V gene: TRBV11-2; J gene: TRBJ2-1; CDR3 protein: CASSLVASSYNEQFF; CDR3 DNA: TGTGCCAGCAGCTTAGTAGCTAGTTCCTACAATGAGCAGTTCTTC
D gene: .; clone size: .; V gene: TRBV6-2/TRBV6-3; J gene: TRBJ1-2; CDR3 protein: CASSPTENYGYTF; CDR3 DNA: TGTGCCAGCAGTCCCACAGAGAACTATGGCTACACCTTC
D gene: .; clone size: .; V gene: TRBV2; J gene: TRBJ1-1; CDR3 protein: CASSDEINTEAFF; CDR3 DNA: TGTGCCAGCAGTGACGAGATCAACACTGAAGCTTTCTTT
D gene: TRBD2; clone size: .; V gene: TRBV5-5; J gene: TRBJ2-1; CDR3 protein: CASSLVFGITSGRKGNEQFF; CDR3 DNA: TGTGCCAGCAGCTTGGTGTTTGGCATTACTAGCGGGAGAAAGGGCAATGAGCAGTTCTTC
D gene: .; clone size: .; V gene: TRBV5-1; J gene: TRBJ1-6; CDR3 protein: CASSLPTGSYNSPLHF; CDR3 DNA: TGCGCCAGCAGCTTGCCAACAGGGTCCTATAATTCACCCCTCCACTTT
D gene: .; clone size: .; V gene: TRBV30; J gene: TRBJ2-3; CDR3 protein: CAWSVLAGDTQYF; CDR3 DNA: TGTGCCTGGAGTGTACTGGCGGGGGATACGCAGTATTTT
D gene: .; clone size: .; V gene: TRBV4-2; J gene: TRBJ1-3; CDR3 protein: CASSPIDRRSSGNTIYF; CDR3 DNA: TGTGCCAGCAGCCCGATTGACAGGCGAAGCTCTGGAAACACCATATATTTT
D gene: .; clone size: .; V gene: TRBV4-3; J gene: TRBJ1-3; CDR3 protein: CASSQERGPYSGNTIYF; CDR3 DNA: TGCGCCAGCAGCCAAGAACGCGGTCCCTACTCTGGAAACACCATATATTTT
D gene: TRBD2; clone size: .; V gene: TRBV6-2/TRBV6-3; J gene: TRBJ2-1; CDR3 protein: CASSPHRREGYHNEQFF; CDR3 DNA: TGTGCCAGCAGCCCCCACCGGCGGGAGGGCTACCACAATGAGCAGTTCTTC
D gene: .; clone size: .; V gene: TRBV4-2; J gene: TRBJ2-1; CDR3 protein: CASSLSGLYNEQFF; CDR3 DNA: TGTGCCAGCAGCCTTAGCGGTCTTTACAATGAGCAGTTCTTC
D gene: TRBD1; clone size: .; V gene: TRBV4-2; J gene: TRBJ1-4; CDR3 protein: CASSQERGPTNEKLFF; CDR3 DNA: TGTGCCAGCAGCCAAGAAAGGGGGCCCACTAATGAAAAACTGTTTTTT
D gene: .; clone size: .; V gene: TRBV28; J gene: TRBJ1-2; CDR3 protein: CASGSTADYGYTF; CDR3 DNA: TGTGCCAGCGGATCTACAGCGGACTATGGCTACACCTTC
D gene: .; clone size: .; V gene: TRBV6-5; J gene: TRBJ2-1; CDR3 protein: CASSYSLASGNEQFF; CDR3 DNA: TGTGCCAGCAGTTACTCGCTAGCTTCCGGCAATGAGCAGTTCTTC
D gene: TRBD2; clone size: .; V gene: TRBV27; J gene: TRBJ2-1; CDR3 protein: CASSVLAGGPYDEQFF; CDR3 DNA: TGTGCCAGCAGCGTCCTAGCGGGAGGGCCGTACGATGAGCAGTTCTTC